This is a list of T cell receptor beta chains from one sample in a study of blood T cell repertoires in COVID-19. Clones were sequenced by immunoSEQ multiplex PCR, and TCRdb holds only the in-frame ones, with some missing. In the table there are 220,000 or so clones, 86% of which are singletons. The sample consisted of peripheral blood. The receptors were gathered from a woman between 45 and 65 years old with COVID-19, enrolled during active disease. Both conserved end residues are part of each CDR3. D genes are given only for firm matches. Clone size, where shown, is once, few, many, or a class for clones that have expanded.

TRBJ1-2	TRBD1	TRBV5-6	15	.	CASSLQGGAVHGYTF	TGTGCCAGCAGCTTGCAAGGGGGCGCGGTACATGGCTACACCTTC
TRBJ2-2	.	TRBV30	13	once	CACRGSFTGELFF	TGTGCCTGCCGGGGGTCATTTACCGGGGAGCTGTTTTTT
TRBJ1-3	.	TRBV5-8	15	.	CASSFFQFSGNTIYF	TGTGCCAGCAGCTTTTTTCAGTTCTCTGGAAACACCATATATTTT
TRBJ1-1	TRBD1	TRBV29-1	14	.	CSVSGGDRGLEAFF	TGCAGCGTTTCTGGCGGAGACAGGGGATTAGAAGCTTTCTTT
TRBJ2-1	TRBD2	TRBV29-1	14	.	CSVVRGGASNEQFF	TGCAGCGTGGTGCGGGGAGGGGCAAGCAATGAGCAGTTCTTC
TRBJ1-2	TRBD1	TRBV6-6	16	.	CASSWVRDRDDYGYTF	TGTGCCAGCAGTTGGGTCAGGGACAGGGACGACTATGGCTACACCTTC
TRBJ2-1	.	TRBV6-6	12	.	CASRGLNNEQFF	TGTGCCAGCAGGGGACTGAACAATGAGCAGTTCTTC
TRBJ2-1	TRBD2	TRBV5-1	16	few	CASSIGRLASHNEQFF	TGCGCCAGCAGCATAGGGCGACTAGCGTCACACAATGAGCAGTTCTTC
TRBJ1-6	TRBD1	TRBV12-5	14	.	CASGEGQGNSPLHF	TGTGCTAGTGGCGAGGGACAGGGGAATTCACCCCTCCACTTT
TRBJ2-7	.	TRBV27	13	.	CASSWASTYEQYF	TGTGCCAGCAGTTGGGCCTCAACCTACGAGCAGTACTTC
TRBJ1-2	.	TRBV6-1	15	.	CASTSRLPLNYGYTF	TGTGCCAGCACCTCCAGGCTCCCATTAAACTATGGCTACACCTTC
TRBJ2-3	.	TRBV9	11	.	CASSAQDTQYF	TGTGCCAGCAGTGCTCAGGATACGCAGTATTTT
TRBJ1-1	.	TRBV5-1	13	.	CASSLSGRTEAFF	TGCGCCAGCAGCTTGTCAGGGAGGACTGAAGCTTTCTTT
TRBJ1-5	.	TRBV2	14	.	CASARFEGNQPQHF	TGTGCCAGCGCCCGGTTCGAGGGTAATCAGCCCCAGCATTTT
TRBJ2-7	.	TRBV30	15	.	CAWRQREGAYSEQYF	TGTGCCTGGAGGCAAAGGGAAGGGGCCTATAGCGAGCAGTACTTC
TRBJ2-6	.	TRBV5-4	18	many	CASSLVGRISSGANVLTF	TGTGCCAGCAGCTTGGTAGGGAGGATCAGCTCTGGGGCCAACGTCCTGACTTTC
TRBJ2-7	.	TRBV6-1	18	.	CASSESAQGYGRPYEQYF	TGTGCCAGCAGTGAAAGTGCGCAGGGCTACGGCAGACCCTACGAGCAGTACTTC
TRBJ2-3	TRBD1	TRBV19	17	.	CASSTSDRGPWGDTQYF	TGTGCCAGTAGCACCAGCGACAGGGGGCCCTGGGGGGATACGCAGTATTTT
TRBJ2-7	.	TRBV7-7	13	.	CASSLGVGGEQYF	TGTGCCAGCAGCTTAGGAGTAGGGGGCGAGCAGTACTTC
TRBJ1-1	.	TRBV11-3	15	.	CASSFSFQGWGEAFF	TGTGCCAGCAGCTTTAGTTTCCAGGGTTGGGGAGAAGCTTTCTTT
TRBJ2-3	TRBD2	TRBV4-1	16	.	CASSLVSRGGPDTQYF	TGCGCCAGCAGCCTCGTTTCACGGGGGGGCCCAGATACGCAGTATTTT
TRBJ2-7	.	TRBV6-1	16	.	CASSEKGTMDSYEQYF	TGTGCCAGCAGTGAAAAGGGGACGATGGACAGCTACGAGCAGTACTTC
TRBJ2-2	TRBD1	TRBV24-1	14	.	CATSDATGAGELFF	TGTGCCACCAGTGACGCAACAGGGGCCGGGGAGCTGTTTTTT
TRBJ1-2	.	TRBV6-2/TRBV6-3	14	.	CASSYSGQTYGYTF	TGTGCCAGCAGTTACTCGGGGCAGACCTATGGCTACACCTTC
TRBJ1-1	TRBD1	TRBV7-6	15	.	CASSLRTGTNTEAFF	TGTGCCAGCAGCCTTCGGACAGGGACGAACACTGAAGCTTTCTTT
TRBJ1-1	.	TRBV19	12	few	CASNRAGEGAFF	TGTGCCAGTAATAGGGCAGGGGAAGGAGCTTTCTTT
TRBJ2-7	TRBD1	TRBV14	14	.	CASSQGGTVYEQYF	TGTGCCAGCAGCCAAGGAGGGACAGTCTACGAGCAGTACTTC
TRBJ2-7	.	TRBV6-2/TRBV6-3	14	.	CASSPLPGNYEQYF	TGTGCCAGCAGTCCCCTCCCCGGGAACTACGAGCAGTACTTC
TRBJ2-1	.	TRBV19	15	.	CASSSSASSYNEQFF	TGTGCCAGTAGTTCTAGCGCCTCGTCCTACAATGAGCAGTTCTTC
TRBJ1-2	.	TRBV24-1	13	.	CATSGAPNYGYTF	TGTGCCACCAGTGGGGCACCTAACTATGGCTACACCTTC
TRBJ1-4	.	TRBV2	16	.	CASSGGRGVTNEKLFF	TGTGCCAGCAGTGGGGGCAGGGGCGTAACTAATGAAAAACTGTTTTTT
TRBJ1-6	.	TRBV19	17	.	CASSGGRGTPFNSPLHF	TGTGCCAGTAGTGGAGGCCGGGGAACACCCTTTAATTCACCCCTCCACTTT
TRBJ1-1	.	TRBV19	13	.	CASSITLNTEAFF	TGTGCCAGTAGTATCACTTTGAACACTGAAGCTTTCTTT